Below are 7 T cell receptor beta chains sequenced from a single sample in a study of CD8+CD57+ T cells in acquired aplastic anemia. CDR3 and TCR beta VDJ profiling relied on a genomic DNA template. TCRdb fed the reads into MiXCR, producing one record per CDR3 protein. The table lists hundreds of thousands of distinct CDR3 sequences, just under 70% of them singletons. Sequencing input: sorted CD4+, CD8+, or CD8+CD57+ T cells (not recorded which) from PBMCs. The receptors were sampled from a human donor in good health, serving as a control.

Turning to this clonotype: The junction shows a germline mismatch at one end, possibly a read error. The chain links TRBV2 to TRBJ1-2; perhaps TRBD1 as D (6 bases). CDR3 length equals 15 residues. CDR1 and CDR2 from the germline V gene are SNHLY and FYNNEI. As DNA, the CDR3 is TGCGCCAGCAGGGAGCAGGGGCAATTGCGGTATGGCTACACCTTC. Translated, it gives CASREQGQLRYGYTF.

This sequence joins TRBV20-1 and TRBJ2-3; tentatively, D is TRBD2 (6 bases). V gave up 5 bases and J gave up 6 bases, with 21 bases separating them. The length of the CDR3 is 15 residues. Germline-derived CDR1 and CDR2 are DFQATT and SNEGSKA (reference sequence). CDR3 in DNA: TGCAGTGCTTTTTCTGGGAGGAACACTGACGATACGCAGTATTTT. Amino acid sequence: CSAFSGRNTDDTQYF.

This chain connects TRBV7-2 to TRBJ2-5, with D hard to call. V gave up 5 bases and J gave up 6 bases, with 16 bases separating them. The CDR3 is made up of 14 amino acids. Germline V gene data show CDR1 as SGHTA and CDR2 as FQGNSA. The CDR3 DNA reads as TGTGCCAGCAGCCGAGCCACGTTAGCAAAGACCCAGTACTTC. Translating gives CASSRATLAKTQYF.

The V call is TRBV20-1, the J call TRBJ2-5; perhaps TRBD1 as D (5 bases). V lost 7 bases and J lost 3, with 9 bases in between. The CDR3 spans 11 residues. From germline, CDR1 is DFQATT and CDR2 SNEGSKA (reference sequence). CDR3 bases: TGCAGTGGTGACAGTGAAGAGACCCAGTACTTC. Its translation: CSGDSEETQYF.

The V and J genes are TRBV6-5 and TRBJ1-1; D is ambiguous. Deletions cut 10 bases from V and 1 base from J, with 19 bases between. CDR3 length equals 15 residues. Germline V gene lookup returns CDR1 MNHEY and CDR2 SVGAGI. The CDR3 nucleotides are TGTGCCACCACGGTAGATCTGAGGACGAACACTGAAGCTTTCTTT. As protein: CATTVDLRTNTEAFF.

CDR3 protein: CASSSRDSYYEQYF. CDR3 in DNA: TGTGCCAGCAGCTCCCGGGACAGTTACTACGAGCAGTACTTC. The chain links TRBV7-6 to TRBJ2-7; TRBD1 matches at 7 bases. CDR1 is SGHVS, CDR2 FNYEAQ, per germline. CDR3 length equals 14 residues. Trimming cost V 4 bases and J 3 bases; bases outside gene matches: 6.

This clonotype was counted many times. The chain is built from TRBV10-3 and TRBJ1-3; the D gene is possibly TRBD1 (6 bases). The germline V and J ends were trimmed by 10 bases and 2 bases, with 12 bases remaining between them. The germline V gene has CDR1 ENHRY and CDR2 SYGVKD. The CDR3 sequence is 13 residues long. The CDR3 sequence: CATCRTAGNTIYF. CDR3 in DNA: TGTGCCACCTGCCGGACAGCTGGAAACACCATATATTTT.